Below are 18 T cell receptor beta chains sequenced from a single sample in a study of memory CD4+ T cells and cytomegalovirus serostatus. Produced via immunoSEQ multiplex PCR; TCRdb's table is partial and in-frame only. Of tens of thousands of clones in the sample, about 78% were seen once. The sort gate was single viable CD3+CD4+CD8-CD45RO+ cells for memory CD4+ T cells. What was sequenced was memory CD4+ T cells from blood. The receptors come from an adult in good health and CMV-seronegative.

V usage is TRBV5-6 and J usage is TRBJ1-3; D is undetermined. Trimming left V 1 base short and J 4 bases short, with 9 bases between. The CDR3 is 14 residues long. Germline CDR1 reads SGHDT; CDR2 reads YYEEEE. The CDR3 reads CASSLTDSGNTIYF. In DNA form, the CDR3 reads TGTGCCAGCAGCTTGACGGACTCCGGAAACACCATATATTTT.

The chain links TRBV28 to TRBJ1-6; 8 bases line up with TRBD1. The J segment lost 1 base and the V segment lost 6 bases, leaving 5 bases of the junction unmatched. The CDR3 extends over 16 amino acids. Germline V gives CDR1 MDHEN, CDR2 SYDVKM. CDR3 protein: CASRLDRGSYNSPLHF. The CDR3 bases are TGTGCCAGCAGACTAGACAGGGGTTCCTATAATTCACCCCTCCACTTT.

The chain carries TRBV10-3 and TRBJ1-4; tentatively, D is TRBD1 (5 bases). V lost 0 bases and J 1 base, leaving 6 bases between the germline ends. From germline, CDR1 is ENHRY and CDR2 SYGVKD. The CDR3 runs to 15 residues. The CDR3 region has the DNA TGTGCCATCAGTGAGTCGCAGGGAACTAATGAAAAACTGTTTTTT. Protein product: CAISESQGTNEKLFF.

This chain connects TRBV5-6 to TRBJ1-2; weak D call: TRBD1 (5 bases). CDR3 length equals 16 residues. V dropped 4 bases and J dropped 5 bases, with 21 bases sitting between them. Germline V gene sequence: CDR1 SGHDT, CDR2 YYEEEE. CDR3 coding DNA: TGTGCCAGCAGCCCCCCTCGGACAACTGGTGGGTATGGCTACACCTTC. It encodes CASSPPRTTGGYGYTF.

This clone has just one count. V usage is TRBV14 and J usage is TRBJ2-7, with D perhaps being TRBD1 or TRBD2 (5 bases each). This CDR3 comprises 16 residues. Trimming stripped 0 bases from V and 4 bases from J, with 16 bases between. Germline V gives CDR1 SGHDN, CDR2 FVKESK. The CDR3 sequence is CASSQDLEEGRYEQYF. In nucleotides, the CDR3 is TGTGCCAGCAGCCAAGATCTGGAAGAGGGGCGGTACGAGCAGTACTTC. The complete variable domain, with remaining parts taken from reference TRBV14 and TRBJ2-7, reads EAGVTQFPSHSVIEKGQTVTLRCDPISGHDNLYWYRRVMGKEIKFLLHFVKESKQDESGMPNNRFLAERTGGTYSTLKVQPAELEDSGVYFCASSQDLEEGRYEQYFGPGTRLTVT.

This chain uses TRBV19 with TRBJ1-4, with a tentative D call TRBD1 (5 bases). The V gene's germline CDR1 is LNHDA and CDR2 SQIVND (reference sequence). The CDR3 loop spans 13 amino acids. The V end was cut by 6 bases, the J end by 3 bases, with 8 bases between. The CDR3 protein is CASRRGSNEKLFF. The CDR3 coding sequence is TGTGCCAGTAGGCGGGGGTCTAATGAAAAACTGTTTTTT.

The J gene is TRBJ2-5, the V gene TRBV7-9, with D perhaps TRBD1 (6 bases). The germline V gene has CDR1 SEHNR and CDR2 FQNEAQ (reference sequence). The CDR3 spans 14 residues. V was trimmed by 7 bases and J by 1 base, leaving 13 bases between them. The CDR3 loop is CASTSLGAQETQYF. Written as DNA, the CDR3 is TGTGCCAGCACCAGTCTGGGGGCCCAAGAGACCCAGTACTTC. The variable domain in full, completed from reference TRBV7-9 and TRBJ2-5, reads DTGVSQNPRHKITKRGQNVTFRCDPISEHNRLYWYRQTLGQGPEFLTYFQNEAQLEKSRLLSDRFSAERPKGSFSTLEIQRTEQGDSAMYLCASTSLGAQETQYFGPGTRLLVL.

The chain couples TRBV19 to TRBJ1-2, with D maybe TRBD1 (6 bases). The CDR3 runs to 13 residues. Germline assignment: CDR1 LNHDA and CDR2 SQIVND (reference sequence). Trimming took 6 bases from V and 8 from J, leaving 16 bases between them. The chain's CDR3 is CASSTHGQSGYTF. The CDR3 DNA sequence: TGTGCCAGTAGCACCCACGGACAGTCCGGCTACACCTTC. The full variable domain, rest sourced from reference TRBV19 and TRBJ1-2, is DGGITQSPKYLFRKEGQNVTLSCEQNLNHDAMYWYRQDPGQGLRLIYYSQIVNDFQKGDIAEGYSVSREKKESFPLTVTSAQKNPTAFYLCASSTHGQSGYTFGSGTRLTVV.

This clone was seen only once. V is TRBV7-6 and J is TRBJ2-1, with 8 bases fitting TRBD2. There are 13 residues in the CDR3. Trimming at V came to 5 bases and at J to 6 bases, leaving 3 bases not matched to a gene. CDR1 SGHVS and CDR2 FNYEAQ come from the germline V gene. CDR3 DNA: TGTGCCAGCAGCGCAGGGACTAGCAATGAGCAGTTCTTC. Translated, it gives CASSAGTSNEQFF.

This chain uses TRBV30 with TRBJ1-2, with D possibly TRBD1 on 6 matching bases. Trimming took 2 bases from V and 5 from J, leaving 15 bases between them. CDR1 GTSNPN and CDR2 SVGIG come from the germline V gene (reference sequence). The CDR3 contains 14 residues. The CDR3: CAWSTGSSGYGYTF. Here the CDR3 DNA reads TGTGCCTGGAGTACAGGGTCCTCAGGGTATGGCTACACCTTC.

The chain recombines TRBV7-3 with TRBJ2-1; 14 bases agree with TRBD2. The CDR3 is made up of 17 amino acids. Germline V lookup: CDR1 SGHTA, CDR2 FQGTGA. V dropped 4 bases and J dropped 0; count of bases not matched to a gene: 2. The CDR3 sequence: CASSWGTSGSSYNEQFF. DNA of the CDR3: TGTGCCAGCAGCTGGGGGACTAGCGGGAGCTCCTACAATGAGCAGTTCTTC.

This sequence joins TRBV7-2 and TRBJ2-3; 9 nucleotides align to TRBD2. V dropped 8 bases and J dropped 2; count of bases not matched to a gene: 8. Per germline, CDR1 SGHTA and CDR2 FQGNSA. The CDR3 totals 15 residues. In DNA, the CDR3 is TGTGCCAGCGGAAATCTAGCGGGGCTCACAGATACGCAGTATTTT. Translation gives CASGNLAGLTDTQYF. The whole variable domain, remainder taken from reference TRBV7-2 and TRBJ2-3, is GAGVSQSPSNKVTEKGKDVELRCDPISGHTALYWYRQSLGQGLEFLIYFQGNSAPDKSGLPSDRFSAERTGGSVSTLTIQRTQQEDSAVYLCASGNLAGLTDTQYFGPGTRLTVL.

The chain has TRBV7-2 and TRBJ1-3; tentative D call: TRBD1 (5 bases). There are 15 residues in the CDR3. From germline, CDR1 is SGHTA and CDR2 FQGNSA. V shed 5 bases and J shed 3 bases, with 14 bases lying between them. The CDR3 sequence is CASSRGGFSGNTIYF. The CDR3 DNA is TGTGCCAGCAGCCGTGGGGGTTTTAGTGGAAACACCATATATTTT.

The chain has TRBV9 and TRBJ2-7; no firm D call. The CDR3 runs 12 residues. The germline V and J ends were trimmed by 0 bases and 4 bases, with 5 bases remaining between them. Germline V gene lookup returns CDR1 SGDLS and CDR2 YYNGEE. The CDR3 here is CASSVDQYEQYF. CDR3 DNA sequence: TGTGCCAGCAGCGTAGACCAGTACGAGCAGTACTTC.

The J gene is TRBJ1-2, the V gene TRBV6-1; no clear D. CDR3 length: 13 amino acids. The germline V gene has CDR1 MNHNS and CDR2 SASEGT. Trimming removed 9 bases from V and 4 bases from J, with 15 bases in between. CDR3 sequence: CASTLDRSYGYTF. In DNA, the CDR3 is TGTGCCAGTACTCTCGACCGGTCCTATGGCTACACCTTC.

CDR3 in amino acids: CASSLAGQGRGNTEAFF. The CDR3 DNA reads as TGCGCCAGCAGCTTGGCCGGGCAGGGAAGGGGGAACACTGAAGCTTTCTTT. This chain connects TRBV5-1 to TRBJ1-1; D is perhaps TRBD1 (5 bases). Germline CDR1 SGHRS, CDR2 YFSETQ. This CDR3 spans 17 amino acids. The V gene lost 0 bases and the J gene lost 1 base, with 16 bases spanning the gap.

The rearrangement joins TRBV4-1 to TRBJ2-3; tentative D call: TRBD1 (8 bases). The germline CDR1 and CDR2 sequences are MGHRA and YSYEKL. CDR3 length: 15 amino acids. Trimming removed 6 bases at V and 3 bases at J, with 16 bases between. Written as DNA, the CDR3 is TGCGCCAGCAGGCCGACAGGGGAGGGGACAGATACGCAGTATTTT. Amino acid sequence: CASRPTGEGTDTQYF.

The V and J genes are TRBV10-2 and TRBJ1-2; 7 nucleotides align to TRBD1. This CDR3 spans 15 amino acids. Germline V gene sequence: CDR1 WSHSY, CDR2 SAAADI. With 5 bases clipped from V and 4 bases from J, the junction kept 10 bases outside the gene matches. This CDR3 reads CASSPRQGDTYGYTF. The CDR3 nucleotides are TGCGCCAGCAGTCCTAGACAGGGCGATACCTATGGCTACACCTTC.